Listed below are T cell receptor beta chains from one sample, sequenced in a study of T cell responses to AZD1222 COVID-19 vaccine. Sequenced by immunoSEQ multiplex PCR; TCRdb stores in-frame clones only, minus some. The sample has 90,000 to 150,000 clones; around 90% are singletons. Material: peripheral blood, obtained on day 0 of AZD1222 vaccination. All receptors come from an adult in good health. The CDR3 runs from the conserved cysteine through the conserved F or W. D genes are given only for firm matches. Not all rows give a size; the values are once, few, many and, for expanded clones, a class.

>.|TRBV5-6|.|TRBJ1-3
CASSPGTSYSGNTIYF
TGTGCCAGCAGCCCCGGGACTTCGTACTCTGGAAACACCATATATTTT
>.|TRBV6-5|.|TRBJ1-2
CASSYTPGGGYGYTF
TGTGCCAGCAGTTACACCCCGGGGGGGGGCTATGGCTACACCTTC
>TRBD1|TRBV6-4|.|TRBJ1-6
CASSDPIQGARVSPLHF
TGTGCCAGCAGTGACCCGATTCAGGGGGCCAGGGTGTCACCCCTCCACTTT
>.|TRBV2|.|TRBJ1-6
CASSVGGYSSYNSPLHF
TGTGCCAGCAGTGTTGGGGGATATAGCTCCTATAATTCACCCCTCCACTTT
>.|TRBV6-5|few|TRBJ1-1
CASSWDIQNTEAFF
TGTGCCAGCAGTTGGGACATACAGAACACTGAAGCTTTCTTT
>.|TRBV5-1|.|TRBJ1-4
CASSLLGDEKLFF
TGCGCCAGCAGCTTGCTCGGGGATGAAAAACTGTTTTTT
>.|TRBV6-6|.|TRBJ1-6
CASSSGTNHSPLHF
TGTGCCAGCAGTTCCGGGACAAACCATTCACCCCTCCACTTT
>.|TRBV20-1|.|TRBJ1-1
CSARGDTEAFF
TGCAGTGCCCGTGGTGACACTGAAGCTTTCTTT
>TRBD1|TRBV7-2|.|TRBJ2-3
CASSKGAYRTDTQYF
TGTGCCAGCAGCAAGGGGGCCTACAGGACGGATACGCAGTATTTT
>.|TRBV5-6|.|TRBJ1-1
CASSYIRNTEAFF
TGTGCCAGCAGTTACATAAGGAACACTGAAGCTTTCTTT
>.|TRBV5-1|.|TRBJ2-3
CASSPFVSTDTQYF
TGCGCCAGCAGCCCCTTTGTAAGCACAGATACGCAGTATTTT
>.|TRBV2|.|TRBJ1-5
CASSLRREDQPQHF
TGTGCCAGCAGTTTGCGCAGGGAGGATCAGCCCCAGCATTTT
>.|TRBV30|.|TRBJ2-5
CAWSGGTLETQYF
TGTGCCTGGAGTGGGGGGACTCTTGAGACCCAGTACTTC
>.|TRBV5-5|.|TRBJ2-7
CASSLGPGYEQYF
TGTGCCAGCAGCTTGGGACCGGGCTACGAGCAGTACTTC
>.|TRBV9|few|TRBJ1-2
CASSVATGVNYGYTF
TGTGCCAGCAGCGTAGCAACAGGCGTTAACTATGGCTACACCTTC
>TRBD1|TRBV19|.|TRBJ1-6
CASSIVAGQGSSPLHF
TGTGCCAGTAGTATAGTGGCGGGACAGGGGTCTTCACCCCTCCACTTT
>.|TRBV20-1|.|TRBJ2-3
CSASRGDTQYF
TGCAGTGCTAGTCGAGGGGATACGCAGTATTTT
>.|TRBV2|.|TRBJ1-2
CASKAFYYGYTF
TGTGCCAGCAAGGCGTTCTACTATGGCTACACCTTC
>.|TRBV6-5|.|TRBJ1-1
CASSYSRGTEAFF
TGTGCCAGCAGTTACTCCCGGGGAACTGAAGCTTTCTTT
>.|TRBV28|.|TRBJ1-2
CASTPTLDYGYTF
TGTGCCAGCACTCCAACGTTAGACTATGGCTACACCTTC
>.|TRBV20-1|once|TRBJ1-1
CSAKKTVPAFF
TGCAGTGCTAAGAAGACAGTGCCAGCTTTCTTT
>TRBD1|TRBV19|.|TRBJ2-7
CASRGQGTYEQYF
TGTGCCAGTAGGGGACAGGGAACTTACGAGCAGTACTTC
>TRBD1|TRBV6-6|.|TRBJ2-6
CASSLRQGLNSGANVLTF
TGTGCCAGCAGTCTTCGACAGGGGCTAAACTCTGGGGCCAACGTCCTGACTTTC
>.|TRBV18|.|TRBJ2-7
CASSSSHYEQYF
TGTGCCAGCTCATCCTCCCACTACGAGCAGTACTTC
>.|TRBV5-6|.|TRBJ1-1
CASSLDRYTEAFF
TGTGCCAGCAGCTTGGACAGATACACTGAAGCTTTCTTT
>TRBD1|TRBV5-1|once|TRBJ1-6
CASSPHPGQGADSPLHF
TGCGCCAGCAGCCCCCACCCTGGACAGGGGGCAGATTCACCCCTCCACTTT
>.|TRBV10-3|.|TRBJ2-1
CAISESIGRGPDEQFF
TGTGCCATCAGTGAGTCGATCGGGCGGGGTCCTGACGAGCAGTTCTTC
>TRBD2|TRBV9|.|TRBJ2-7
CASSVASGRTYEQYF
TGTGCCAGCAGCGTAGCTAGCGGGAGAACCTACGAGCAGTACTTC
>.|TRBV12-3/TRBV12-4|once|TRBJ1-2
CASSSQERYGYTF
TGTGCCAGCAGTTCACAGGAGCGGTATGGCTACACCTTC
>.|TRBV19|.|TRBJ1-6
CASSKGGSSYNSPLHF
TGTGCCAGTAGTAAGGGGGGGAGCTCCTATAATTCACCCCTCCACTTT
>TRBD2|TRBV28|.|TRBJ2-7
CASLPSGRAVVAYEQYF
TGTGCCAGTTTGCCTAGCGGGAGGGCCGTTGTGGCTTACGAGCAGTACTTC
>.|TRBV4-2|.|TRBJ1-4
CASSLRALRLPEKLFF
TGTGCCAGCAGCCTCCGGGCATTACGATTACCTGAAAAACTGTTTTTT
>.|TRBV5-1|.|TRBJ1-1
CASSDLEVSEAFF
TGCGCCAGCAGCGACCTCGAGGTCTCAGAAGCTTTCTTT
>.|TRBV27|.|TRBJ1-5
CASSPRQYSNQPQHF
TGTGCCAGCAGTCCGCGCCAGTATAGCAATCAGCCCCAGCATTTT
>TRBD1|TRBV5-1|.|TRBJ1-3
CASSYGTGSGNTIYF
TGCGCCAGCAGCTATGGGACAGGGAGCGGAAACACCATATATTTT
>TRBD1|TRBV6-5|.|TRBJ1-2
CASSRGTATNYGYTF
TGTGCCAGCAGCCGAGGGACAGCCACTAACTATGGCTACACCTTC